This T cell receptor (beta chain) was sequenced for a study of cytomegalovirus exposure and HLA in healthy donors. The wider study: Earlier sequencing of about 179 million T cells yielded 90 million to 140 million unique TCR beta sequences.

13 Jbeta primers and 60 Vbeta primers were used for the PCR. Clones were read by immunoSEQ multiplex PCR, and TCRdb kept only the in-frame ones, dropping some. There are more than 130,000 clones in the sample; approximately 80% occur only once, and about 3.9% lies in the top ten. CDR1 and CDR2 from the germline V gene are MNHEY and SMNVEV (reference sequence). There are 15 residues in the CDR3. Trimming removed 8 bases at V and 3 bases at J, with 17 bases between. Material: PBMCs. The V call is TRBV27, the J call TRBJ2-1; tentative D call: TRBD2 (6 bases). The receptor comes from a man in his forties in good health and CMV-seropositive. The CDR3 DNA follows: TGTGCCAGCGCTTCCGGGAGAATGAGCTACAATGAGCAGTTCTTC. Translation gives CASASGRMSYNEQFF.